The clone carrying this T cell receptor beta chain was counted many times. Its antigen is currently unknown. 5'-RACE, quantitative and with molecular barcodes, yielded the TCR beta libraries. TCRdb reanalysed the 5' RACE reads using MiXCR and keeps one entry per CDR3 protein. The sample consists of over 110,000 distinct CDR3 sequences, roughly 8% of them appearing once. This sample stems from a study of CD8 T cells in ankylosing spondylitis. General study points: A subset of motif variants has previously been described in the synovial fluid and blood of reactive arthritis. A TCR beta motif made of fewer than ten highly homologous variants seemed typical of ankylosing spondylitis blood.

This sequence originates from a male donor with ankylosing spondylitis. Sequencing was done on a sample of synovial fluid, either unsorted or a sorted T cell fraction (not recorded which).

The chain's CDR3 is CASSLVAGAHTGELFF. In DNA, the CDR3 is TGTGCCAGCAGCTTGGTGGCGGGAGCCCACACCGGGGAGCTGTTTTTT. The chain links TRBV5-6 to TRBJ2-2; 7 bases are shared with TRBD2. Germline CDR1 is SGHDT and CDR2 is YYEEEE. Trimming took 0 bases from V and 3 from J; bases not matched to a gene: 5. CDR3 size: 16 residues.